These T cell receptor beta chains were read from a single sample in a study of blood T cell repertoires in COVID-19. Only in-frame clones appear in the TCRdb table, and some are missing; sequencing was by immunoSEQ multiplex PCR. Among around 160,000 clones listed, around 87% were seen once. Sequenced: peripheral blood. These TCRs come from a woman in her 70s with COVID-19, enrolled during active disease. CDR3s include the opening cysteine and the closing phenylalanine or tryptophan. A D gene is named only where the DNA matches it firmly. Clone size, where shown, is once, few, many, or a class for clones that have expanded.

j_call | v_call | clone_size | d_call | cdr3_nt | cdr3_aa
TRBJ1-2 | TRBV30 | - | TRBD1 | TGTGCCTCGACCGGGACAGCCGTCCGATTCTACACCTTC | CASTGTAVRFYTF
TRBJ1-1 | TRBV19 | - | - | TGTGCCAGCAGGGGTACGCTCGTGAACACTGAAGCTTTCTTT | CASRGTLVNTEAFF
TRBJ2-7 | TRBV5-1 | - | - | TGCGCCAGCAGCACGGAGGGATACGAGCAGTACTTC | CASSTEGYEQYF
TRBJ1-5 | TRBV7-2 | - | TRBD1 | TGTGCCAGCAGCTTAGATGGCAGGGGGCGCGATCAGCCCCAGCATTTT | CASSLDGRGRDQPQHF
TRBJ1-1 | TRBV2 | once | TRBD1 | TGTGCCAGCAGTGATTGGGGTATATCGACAGGGACCATGAACACTGAAGCTTTCTTT | CASSDWGISTGTMNTEAFF
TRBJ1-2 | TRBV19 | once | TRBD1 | TGTGCCAGTAGTATGGAGGGGGCTGACAACTATGGCTACACCTTC | CASSMEGADNYGYTF
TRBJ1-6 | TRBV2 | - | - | TGTGCCAGCAGTGAACGGGGGGCAGTGCACCTACTTCCCATCCATTCACCCCTCCACTTT | CASSERGAVHLLPIHSPLHF
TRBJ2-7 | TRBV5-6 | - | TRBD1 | TGTGCCAGCAGCCCCTTTCTCGTGCAGGGGGAGAGGTTCTACGAGCAGTACTTC | CASSPFLVQGERFYEQYF
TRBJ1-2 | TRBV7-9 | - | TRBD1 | TGTGCCAGCAGCCTGGGACAGGTCGTCTATGGCTACACCTTC | CASSLGQVVYGYTF
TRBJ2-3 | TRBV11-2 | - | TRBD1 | TGTGCCAGCAGCTGGACAGGAGGCACAGATACGCAGTATTTT | CASSWTGGTDTQYF
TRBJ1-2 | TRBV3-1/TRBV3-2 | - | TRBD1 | TGTGCCAGCAGCCCTTCTCAGGGACAGGTGGGGGGCTACACCTTC | CASSPSQGQVGGYTF
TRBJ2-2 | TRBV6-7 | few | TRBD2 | TGTGCCAGCAGTTACACTAGCGGGGGTCTTGTCACCGGGGAGCTGTTTTTT | CASSYTSGGLVTGELFF
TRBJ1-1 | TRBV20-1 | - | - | TGCAGTGCTAGTAGGGGCAGCCCCACTGAAGCTTTCTTT | CSASRGSPTEAFF
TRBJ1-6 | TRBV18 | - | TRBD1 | TGTGCCAGCTCACCGCAAAGGACAGGGGCTAATTCACCCCTCCACTTT | CASSPQRTGANSPLHF
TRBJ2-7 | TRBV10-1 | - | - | TGCGCCAGCAGTGAGTCGGGACAAACCTACGAGCAGTACTTC | CASSESGQTYEQYF
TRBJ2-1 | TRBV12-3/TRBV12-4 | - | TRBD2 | TGTGCCAGCAGTCGGACTAGCAATGAGCAGTTCTTC | CASSRTSNEQFF
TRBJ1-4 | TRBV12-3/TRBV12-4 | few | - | TGTGCCAGCTCCGCGGGGGTGAGGGAAAAACTGTTTTTT | CASSAGVREKLFF
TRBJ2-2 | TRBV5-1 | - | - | TGCGCCAGCAGCTTGTCCGGGACTCCGAACACCGGGGAGCTGTTTTTT | CASSLSGTPNTGELFF
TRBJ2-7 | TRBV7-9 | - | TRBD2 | TGTGCCAGCAGTCCCCCGGGACTAGCGGGTTACGAGCAGTACTTC | CASSPPGLAGYEQYF
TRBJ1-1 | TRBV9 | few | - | TGTGCCAGCAGCGTAGAAGGGGGACGGTACACTGAAGCTTTCTTT | CASSVEGGRYTEAFF
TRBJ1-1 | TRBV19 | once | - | TGTGCCAGTAGTATTGAGGGAATCACTGAAGCTTTCTTT | CASSIEGITEAFF
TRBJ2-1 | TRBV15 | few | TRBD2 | TGTGCCACCAGCAGAGATTTGGGACTAGATCGCAATGAGCAGTTCTTC | CATSRDLGLDRNEQFF